A single sample gave rise to the 32 T cell receptor beta chains below, sequenced in a study of neurological immune-mediated disorders. In TCRdb, the 5' RACE reads were re-called with MiXCR into one record per CDR3 protein. This table holds around 69,000 distinct CDR3 sequences, 3.5% to 5.5% found once. Sequenced sample: PBMCs. The source of these receptors is a man aged 25 to 40 with multiple sclerosis.

This clonotype has ten or more counts. The rearrangement joins TRBV12-3 or TRBV12-4 to TRBJ1-1, with no clear D. V shed 2 bases and J shed 3 bases, with 7 bases lying between them. This CDR3 is 13 amino acids long. CDR3 DNA sequence: TGTGCCAGCAGTTTAAGGGAGGACACTGAAGCTTTCTTT. It codes for CASSLREDTEAFF.

This clonotype was found many times. CDR3 sequence (DNA): TGTGCCAGCAGTCCCCGTCGGACAGCTAACTATGGCTACACCTTC. This gives the protein CASSPRRTANYGYTF. The rearrangement uses TRBV6-5 and TRBJ1-2; TRBD1 is a possible D gene (6 bases). V lost 5 bases to trimming and J lost 0 bases, with 13 bases between them. The CDR3 contains 15 residues. Germline CDR1 MNHEY, CDR2 SVGAGI.

This clonotype was detected ten times or more. The chain recombines TRBV7-2 with TRBJ2-1, with a weak D call TRBD2 (6 bases). The CDR3 loop spans 14 amino acids. CDR1 is SGHTA and CDR2 is FQGNSA in the germline V gene. Trimming stripped 8 bases from V and 0 bases from J, with 11 bases between. This CDR3 is CASLRGSSYNEQFF. The CDR3 bases are TGTGCCAGCTTACGGGGGTCCTCCTACAATGAGCAGTTCTTC.

This clonotype occurred a few times. The chain joins TRBV5-1 to TRBJ1-1; tentative D call: TRBD1 (6 bases). Trimming took 0 bases from V and 5 from J, leaving 11 bases between them. The length of the CDR3 is 14 residues. Germline-derived CDR1 and CDR2 are SGHRS and YFSETQ. The CDR3, as DNA: TGCGCCAGCAGCTTGGCAGGGGCACAGACTGAAGCTTTCTTT. This translates into CASSLAGAQTEAFF.

This clonotype was seen a handful of times. The V gene is TRBV11-2, the J gene TRBJ2-2; D not certain. CDR3 length: 15 amino acids. From germline, CDR1 is SGHAT and CDR2 FQNNGV. Trimming took 1 base from V and 1 from J, leaving 7 bases between them. CDR3 sequence (DNA): TGTGCCAGCAGCTTAGTGTCGCAGAACACCGGGGAGCTGTTTTTT. It translates to CASSLVSQNTGELFF. The variable domain in full, completed from reference TRBV11-2 and TRBJ2-2, reads EAGVAQSPRYKIIEKRQSVAFWCNPISGHATLYWYQQILGQGPKLLIQFQNNGVVDDSQLPKDRFSAERLKGVDSTLKIQPAKLEDSAVYLCASSLVSQNTGELFFGEGSRLTVL.

This clonotype has a count of ten or more. The chain combines TRBV5-1 with TRBJ2-3, with unresolved D. CDR1 and CDR2 from the germline V gene are SGHRS and YFSETQ. The V end was cut by 0 bases, the J end by 2 bases, with 10 bases between. This CDR3 has 15 residues. The CDR3 nucleotides are TGCGCCAGCAGCTTGGGGGGTCGGAACACAGATACGCAGTATTTT. Amino acids: CASSLGGRNTDTQYF.

In this sample, this clonotype turned up many times. V gene TRBV5-1 combines with J gene TRBJ2-7; 9 bases line up with TRBD2. The junction had 11 bases not matched to a gene; V was cut back by 4 bases and J by 6 bases. There are 15 residues in the CDR3. Germline lookup yields CDR1 SGHRS and CDR2 YFSETQ. The CDR3 reads CASSLGRTSVIEQYF. The CDR3 DNA follows: TGCGCCAGCAGCCTGGGGAGGACTAGCGTCATCGAGCAGTACTTC.

This clonotype was seen repeatedly, ten times or more. The chain uses TRBV11-2 and TRBJ2-5, with 12 positions matching TRBD2. The germline CDR1 and CDR2 sequences are SGHAT and FQNNGV. The CDR3 loop spans 16 amino acids. V dropped 4 bases and J dropped 4; count of bases not matched to a gene: 7. As DNA, the CDR3 is TGTGCCAGCAGCTCCTCACTAGCGGGGGGAGGAGAGACCCAGTACTTC. Its translation: CASSSSLAGGGETQYF.

This clonotype showed up many times. J is TRBJ1-6 and V is TRBV28; D uncertain. Germline lookup yields CDR1 MDHEN and CDR2 SYDVKM. The CDR3 runs to 14 residues. The ends were cut back, 7 bases at V and 3 bases at J, with 10 bases in the middle. The CDR3, as DNA: TGTGCCAGCACCGTTGGGGTCTATAATTCACCCCTCCACTTT. It encodes CASTVGVYNSPLHF.

The chain links TRBV27 to TRBJ1-6; 11 bases map to TRBD1. Germline V gene lookup returns CDR1 MNHEY and CDR2 SMNVEV (reference sequence). This CDR3 region has 17 residues. J gave up 6 bases and V 3 bases, and 7 bases lay outside the gene matches. This CDR3 reads CASSFYRTGGANSPLHF. The DNA of the CDR3 is TGTGCCAGCAGTTTCTATAGGACAGGGGGCGCTAATTCACCCCTCCACTTT.

This clonotype was seen ten or more times. CDR3 nucleotide sequence: TGCAGTGCTAGAGGAGGGCAGGATCCCTACGAGCAGTACTTC. Translation: CSARGGQDPYEQYF. V and J are TRBV20-1 and TRBJ2-7; D may be TRBD2 (5 bases). CDR3 length equals 14 residues. Trimming shortened V by 1 base and J by 2 bases, and 12 bases separated the two germline ends. In germline, CDR1 is DFQATT, CDR2 SNEGSKA (reference sequence).

There are a few counts of this clonotype. The J gene is TRBJ1-1, the V gene TRBV20-1; 7 bases align to TRBD1. The V gene end was trimmed by 3 bases and the J gene end by 5 bases; junction bases not matched to a gene: 3. This CDR3 is 12 amino acids long. Germline lookup yields CDR1 DFQATT and CDR2 SNEGSKA (reference sequence). CDR3 protein: CSASNRGTEAFF. DNA for the CDR3: TGCAGTGCTAGCAACAGGGGAACTGAAGCTTTCTTT.

Comments on this clonotype: An end of the junction does not agree with germline; a read error may underlie this. This chain uses TRBV6-1 with TRBJ1-2, with D maybe TRBD1 (5 bases). The CDR3 covers 18 residues. CDR1 and CDR2 from the germline V gene are MNHNS and SASEGT. CDR3: CASREAAGARTGNYGYTF. In DNA form, the CDR3 reads TGTGCCAGCAGGGAAGCTGCTGGAGCGCGTACAGGAAACTATGGCTACACCTTC.

The genes are TRBV10-2 and TRBJ2-7, with 10 bases fitting TRBD1. CDR1 and CDR2 (germline): WSHSY, SAAADI. The junction had 1 base not matched to a gene; V was cut back by 6 bases and J by 2 bases. There are 13 residues in the CDR3. CDR3 amino acids: CASRDRGAYEQYF. In DNA, the CDR3 is TGCGCCAGCAGGGACAGGGGGGCCTACGAGCAGTACTTC.

This clonotype was picked up a small number of times. The chain has TRBV4-1 and TRBJ1-5, with D uncertain. V lost 4 bases to trimming and J lost 5 bases, with 12 bases between them. The CDR3 sequence is 14 residues long. Germline V CDR1 and CDR2: MGHRA, YSYEKL. CDR3: CASSPDRFDQPQHF. The CDR3 DNA reads as TGCGCCAGCAGCCCGGACCGTTTTGATCAGCCCCAGCATTTT.

V is TRBV7-9 and J is TRBJ2-7; 7 bases map to TRBD1. J lost 4 bases, V lost 3 bases, and 6 bases had no gene match. The CDR3 loop spans 14 amino acids. In germline, CDR1 is SEHNR, CDR2 FQNEAQ (reference sequence). The DNA of the CDR3 is TGTGCCAGCAGCTTGTCGGGACAGTTATACGAGCAGTACTTC. Encoded protein: CASSLSGQLYEQYF.

This clonotype has ten or more counts. The chain employs TRBV27 and TRBJ2-1, with D hard to call. This CDR3 is built from 12 residues. V was cut by 8 bases and J by 7 bases, with 12 bases left in between. The germline CDR1 and CDR2 sequences are MNHEY and SMNVEV (reference sequence). This chain's CDR3 is CASQLGWNEQFF. CDR3 bases: TGTGCCAGCCAATTAGGGTGGAATGAGCAGTTCTTC.

Many counts were recorded for this clonotype. This chain connects TRBV5-1 to TRBJ1-1, with D uncertain. The V end lost 1 base, the J end lost 1 base, and 8 bases lay between the germline ends. The CDR3 runs 14 residues. CDR1 SGHRS and CDR2 YFSETQ come from the germline V gene. CDR3 nucleotides: TGCGCCAGCAGCTTGCCGACGGCGAACACTGAAGCTTTCTTT. It is translated as CASSLPTANTEAFF.

There are a few counts of this clonotype. V and J are TRBV20-1 and TRBJ2-1; D is possibly TRBD2 (9 bases). The CDR3 contains 16 residues. The V gene's germline CDR1 is DFQATT and CDR2 SNEGSKA (reference sequence). V was clipped by 5 bases and J by 3 bases, with 20 bases between them. The CDR3 DNA reads as TGCAGTGCTCAGGGGGCTAGCGGGGACCTCTACAATGAGCAGTTCTTC. Encoded protein: CSAQGASGDLYNEQFF.

This clonotype was observed at least ten times. This chain uses TRBV5-1 with TRBJ1-2, with 8 bases lining up with TRBD1. This CDR3 spans 14 amino acids. The V and J ends lost 4 bases and 5 bases, in that order; junction bases with no gene match: 7. Germline V lookup: CDR1 SGHRS, CDR2 YFSETQ. The CDR3 DNA follows: TGCGCCAGCAGCGGGGGGGACAGGACGTATGGCTACACCTTC. Its protein product is CASSGGDRTYGYTF.

This clonotype has at least ten counts. The rearrangement links TRBV6-5 to TRBJ2-7, with 9 bases matching TRBD1. The length of the CDR3 is 14 residues. Germline CDR1 MNHEY, CDR2 SVGAGI. V trimming: 7 bases; J trimming: 5 bases; junction bases outside the gene matches: 9. The CDR3 loop is CASTTRTGANEQYF. DNA for the CDR3: TGTGCCAGCACCACCCGGACAGGGGCCAACGAGCAGTACTTC.

At least ten counts were recorded for this clonotype. In DNA form, the CDR3 reads TGTGCCAGCAGCGGGCGGGACAGGGGGAGAAACATTCAGTACTTC. This sequence encodes CASSGRDRGRNIQYF. This chain connects TRBV7-2 to TRBJ2-4; 11 positions match TRBD1. CDR3 size: 15 residues. Germline CDR1 and CDR2: SGHTA and FQGNSA. V lost 5 bases and J lost 6; bases outside the gene matches: 6.

This clonotype was seen just once. Mismatch with germline at one junction end may stem from a read error. This chain uses TRBV6-5 with TRBJ1-1; D is undetermined. The CDR3 has 13 residues. CDR1 and CDR2 from the germline V gene are MNHEY and SVGAGI. CDR3 bases: TGTGCCAGCAGTTACGGAGTTAGCACTGAAGCTATCTTT. This encodes CASSYGVSTEAIF.

J is TRBJ2-3 and V is TRBV20-1; D gene uncertain. V was pared by 0 bases and J by 0 bases, with 7 bases between. CDR3 length equals 14 residues. The germline V gene encodes CDR1 DFQATT and CDR2 SNEGSKA (reference sequence). The CDR3 DNA is TGCAGTGCTAGAGATCGGGTCAGCACAGATACGCAGTATTTT. This gives the protein CSARDRVSTDTQYF.

The table lists this clonotype with many counts. The chain recombines TRBV12-3 or TRBV12-4 with TRBJ2-6, with TRBD2 identical over 8 bases. CDR3 length equals 13 residues. The CDR3 spells CATGGPGANVLTF. CDR3 bases: TGTGCGACGGGGGGGCCGGGGGCCAACGTCCTGACTTTC.

This clonotype was seen at least ten times. CDR3 coding DNA: TGCGCCAGCAGTCGGGGGCGGGGCTCCTACAATGAGCAGTTCTTC. It specifies CASSRGRGSYNEQFF. This rearrangement joins TRBV4-1 to TRBJ2-1; D might be TRBD1 or TRBD2, each matching 6 bases. Trimming cost V 6 bases and J 0 bases, with 12 bases left between them. Germline-derived CDR1 and CDR2 are MGHRA and YSYEKL. The CDR3 loop spans 15 amino acids.

This clonotype was picked up many times. V gene TRBV9 combines with J gene TRBJ2-6, with D maybe TRBD1 (6 bases). This CDR3 comprises 21 residues. Germline V gives CDR1 SGDLS, CDR2 YYNGEE. V lost 4 bases and J lost 1, with 27 bases in between. DNA for the CDR3: TGTGCCAGCAGCCTTCGTCCCGGGACACGAATGCGAATTTCTGGGGCCAACGTCCTGACTTTC. Translating gives CASSLRPGTRMRISGANVLTF.

Ten or more counts support this clonotype. V and J are TRBV5-1 and TRBJ1-2; 8 bases agree with TRBD1. J gave up 8 bases and V 0 bases, and 9 bases lay outside the gene matches. This CDR3 is built from 15 residues. Germline values: CDR1 SGHRS, CDR2 YFSETQ. CDR3 bases: TGCGCCAGCAGCTTGGCCGGCGCAGGGGGCCTAGGCTACACCTTC. Translated, it gives CASSLAGAGGLGYTF. Looking up the rest from reference TRBV5-1 and TRBJ1-2 gives the full variable domain: KAGVTQTPRYLIKTRGQQVTLSCSPISGHRSVSWYQQTPGQGLQFLFEYFSETQRNKGNFPGRFSGRQFSNSRSEMNVSTLELGDSALYLCASSLAGAGGLGYTFGSGTRLTVV.

A word on this clonotype: At one boundary the junction diverges from the germline segment, which might be a read error. The rearrangement uses TRBV28 and TRBJ1-6; unclear D gene. The germline V gene has CDR1 MDHEN and CDR2 SYDVKM. The length of the CDR3 is 14 residues. This CDR3 reads CASSLGRRSSPLNF. The CDR3 DNA reads TGTGCCAGCAGTTTAGGACGGAGGAGTTCACCCCTCAACTTT. Based on the CDR3 plus reference TRBV28 and TRBJ1-6, the full variable domain is DVKVTQSSRYLVKRTGEKVFLECVQDMDHENMFWYRQDPGLGLRLIYFSYDVKMKEKGDIPEGYSVSREKKERFSLILESASTNQTSMYLCASSLGRRSSPLNFGNGTRLTVT.

This clonotype has a count of ten or more. This chain's CDR3 is CASSSRGQGYMNTEAFF. The CDR3 nucleotides read TGCGCCAGCAGCTCGAGGGGACAGGGGTACATGAACACTGAAGCTTTCTTT. The V call is TRBV5-1, the J call TRBJ1-1; 10 nucleotides agree with TRBD1. V gave up 3 bases and J gave up 0 bases; unmatched junction bases: 8. Germline V lookup: CDR1 SGHRS, CDR2 YFSETQ. The CDR3 is 17 residues long. Full variable domain (remainder filled in from reference TRBV5-1 and TRBJ1-1): KAGVTQTPRYLIKTRGQQVTLSCSPISGHRSVSWYQQTPGQGLQFLFEYFSETQRNKGNFPGRFSGRQFSNSRSEMNVSTLELGDSALYLCASSSRGQGYMNTEAFFGQGTRLTVV.

The table lists this clonotype with many counts. The J gene is TRBJ1-2, the V gene TRBV20-1; D call uncertain. The CDR3 sequence is 14 residues long. Germline V lookup: CDR1 DFQATT, CDR2 SNEGSKA (reference sequence). Trimming stripped 0 bases from V and 5 bases from J, with 13 bases between. CDR3 bases: TGCAGTGCTAGAGATCAGGTCGGGCAGTATGGCTACACCTTC. Translation gives CSARDQVGQYGYTF.

Only a few counts were recorded for this clonotype. The rearrangement joins TRBV7-8 to TRBJ1-3; D call uncertain. Between the trimmed V and J ends, which lost 0 bases and 0 bases, there was a span of 3 bases. From germline, CDR1 is SGHVS and CDR2 FQNEAQ. The CDR3 consists of 14 residues. CDR3 protein: CASSLAGSGNTIYF. DNA of the CDR3: TGTGCCAGCAGCTTAGCGGGCTCTGGAAACACCATATATTTT.